This T cell receptor beta chain was retrieved from a study of CD8 T cells in Susac syndrome. Findings and caveats of the study: As the study acknowledged, the number of individuals in its TCR sequencing and HLA analysis was relatively small.

The RNA, roughly 0.5 to 1 ug, was put through reverse transcription using random hexamers. The immunoSEQ assay covered 54 Vbeta and 13 Jbeta segments for CDR3. TCRdb passed the immunoSEQ multiplex PCR reads through MiXCR, listing each CDR3 protein once. The data contain some 160,000 distinct CDR3 sequences, about 91% of them singletons. This CDR3 comprises 15 residues. Deletions cut 2 bases from V and 3 bases from J, with 11 bases between. Germline lookup yields CDR1 SGHTA and CDR2 FQGNSA. On this clonotype: Its antigen is not identified.

The rearrangement joins TRBV7-2 to TRBJ2-1, with TRBD2 as a possible D gene (6 bases). Input material: CD4+ T cells from PBMCs. The sequence was collected from a human donor in good health. The CDR3 loop reads CASSLSVSGYNEQFF. The CDR3 coding sequence is TGTGCCAGCAGCTTAAGCGTTAGCGGCTACAATGAGCAGTTCTTC.